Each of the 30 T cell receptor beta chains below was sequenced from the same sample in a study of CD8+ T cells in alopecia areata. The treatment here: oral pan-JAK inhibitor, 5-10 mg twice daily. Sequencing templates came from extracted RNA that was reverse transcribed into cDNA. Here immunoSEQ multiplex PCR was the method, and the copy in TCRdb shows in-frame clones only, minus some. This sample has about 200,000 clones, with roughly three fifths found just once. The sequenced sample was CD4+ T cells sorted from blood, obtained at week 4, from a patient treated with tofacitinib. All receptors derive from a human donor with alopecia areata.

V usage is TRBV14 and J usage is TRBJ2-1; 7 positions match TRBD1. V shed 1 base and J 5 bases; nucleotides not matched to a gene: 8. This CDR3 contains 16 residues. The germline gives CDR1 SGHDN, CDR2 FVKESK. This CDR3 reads CASSQATGAGDNEQFF. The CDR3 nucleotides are TGTGCCAGCAGCCAAGCCACAGGGGCGGGTGACAATGAGCAGTTCTTC.

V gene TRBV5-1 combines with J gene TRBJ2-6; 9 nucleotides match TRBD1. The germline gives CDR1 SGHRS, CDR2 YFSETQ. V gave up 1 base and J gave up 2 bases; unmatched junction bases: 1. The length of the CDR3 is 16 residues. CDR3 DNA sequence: TGCGCCAGCAGCTTGACAGGGGGCGCTGGGGCCAACGTCCTGACTTTC. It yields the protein CASSLTGGAGANVLTF.

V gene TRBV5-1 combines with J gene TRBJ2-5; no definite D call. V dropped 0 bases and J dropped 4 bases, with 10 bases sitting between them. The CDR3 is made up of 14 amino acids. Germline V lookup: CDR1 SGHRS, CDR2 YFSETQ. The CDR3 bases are TGCGCCAGCAGCTTGGGTAGTCTGGCAGAGACCCAGTACTTC. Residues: CASSLGSLAETQYF.

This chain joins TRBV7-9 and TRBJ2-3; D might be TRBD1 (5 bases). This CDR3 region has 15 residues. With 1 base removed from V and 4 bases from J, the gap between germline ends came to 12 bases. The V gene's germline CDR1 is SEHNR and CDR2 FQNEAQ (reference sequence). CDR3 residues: CASSLVGVRPDTQYF. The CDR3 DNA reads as TGTGCCAGCAGCTTAGTAGGGGTTCGGCCAGATACGCAGTATTTT.

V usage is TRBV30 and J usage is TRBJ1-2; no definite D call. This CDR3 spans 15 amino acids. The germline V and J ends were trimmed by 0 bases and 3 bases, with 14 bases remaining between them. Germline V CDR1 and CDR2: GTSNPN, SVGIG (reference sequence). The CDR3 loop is CAWSVGLFTDYGYTF. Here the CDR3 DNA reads TGTGCCTGGAGTGTAGGACTTTTCACTGACTATGGCTACACCTTC. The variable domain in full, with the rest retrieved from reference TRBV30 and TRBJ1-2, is SQTIHQWPATLVQPVGSPLSLECTVEGTSNPNLYWYRQAAGRGLQLLFYSVGIGQISSEVPQNLSASRPQDRQFILSSKKLLLSDSGFYLCAWSVGLFTDYGYTFGSGTRLTVV.

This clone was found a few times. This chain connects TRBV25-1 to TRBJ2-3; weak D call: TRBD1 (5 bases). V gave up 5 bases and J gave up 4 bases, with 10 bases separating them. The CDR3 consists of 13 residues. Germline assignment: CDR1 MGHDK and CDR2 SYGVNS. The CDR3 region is CASSFTRADTQYF. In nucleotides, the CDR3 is TGTGCCAGCAGTTTCACCAGGGCAGATACGCAGTATTTT.

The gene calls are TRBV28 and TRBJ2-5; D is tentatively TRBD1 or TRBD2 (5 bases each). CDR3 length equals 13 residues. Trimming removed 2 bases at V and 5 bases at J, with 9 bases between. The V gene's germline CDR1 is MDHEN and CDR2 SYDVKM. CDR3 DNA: TGTGCCAGCAGTTTAAGGGGAGCGGAGACCCAGTACTTC. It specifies CASSLRGAETQYF.

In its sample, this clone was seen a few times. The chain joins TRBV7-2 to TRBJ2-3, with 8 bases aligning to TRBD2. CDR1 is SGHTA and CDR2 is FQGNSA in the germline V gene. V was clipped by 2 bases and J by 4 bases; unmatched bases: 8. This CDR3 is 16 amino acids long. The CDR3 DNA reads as TGTGCCAGCAGCTTAATTGGCGGGGGGCTGTCAGATACGCAGTATTTT. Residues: CASSLIGGGLSDTQYF.

In DNA, the CDR3 is TGTGCCAGCAGTCCCCAGTCAGACAGCCGGGCCGAGCAGTACTTC. It encodes CASSPQSDSRAEQYF. This rearrangement joins TRBV6-5 to TRBJ2-7; D perhaps matches TRBD1 (5 bases). This CDR3 has 15 residues. Trimming removed 5 bases at V and 6 bases at J, with 20 bases between. Germline V gives CDR1 MNHEY, CDR2 SVGAGI.

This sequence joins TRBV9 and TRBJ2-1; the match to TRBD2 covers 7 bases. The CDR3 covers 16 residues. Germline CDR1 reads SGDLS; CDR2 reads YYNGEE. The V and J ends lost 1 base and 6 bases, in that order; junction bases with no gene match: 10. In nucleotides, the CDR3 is TGTGCCAGCAGCGTATTCGGACTAGGCCGGATCAATGAGCAGTTCTTC. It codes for CASSVFGLGRINEQFF. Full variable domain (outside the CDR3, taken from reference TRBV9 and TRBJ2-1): DSGVTQTPKHLITATGQRVTLRCSPRSGDLSVYWYQQSLDQGLQFLIQYYNGEERAKGNILERFSAQQFPDLHSELNLSSLELGDSALYFCASSVFGLGRINEQFFGPGTRLTVL.

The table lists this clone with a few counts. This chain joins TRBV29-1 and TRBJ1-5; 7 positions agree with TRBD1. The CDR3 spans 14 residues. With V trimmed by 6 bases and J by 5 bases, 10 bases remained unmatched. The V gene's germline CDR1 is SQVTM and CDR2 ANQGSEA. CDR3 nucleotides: TGCAGCGTGAAGACAGGGTCCGGGGATCAGCCCCAGCATTTT. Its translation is CSVKTGSGDQPQHF.

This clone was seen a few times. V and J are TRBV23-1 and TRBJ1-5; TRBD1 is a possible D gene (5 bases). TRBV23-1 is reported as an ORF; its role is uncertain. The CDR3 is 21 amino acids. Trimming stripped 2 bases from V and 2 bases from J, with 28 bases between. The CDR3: CASSQNRTEPRGWGGNQPQHF. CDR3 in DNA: TGCGCCAGCAGTCAAAATCGGACGGAGCCACGGGGTTGGGGGGGCAATCAGCCCCAGCATTTT.

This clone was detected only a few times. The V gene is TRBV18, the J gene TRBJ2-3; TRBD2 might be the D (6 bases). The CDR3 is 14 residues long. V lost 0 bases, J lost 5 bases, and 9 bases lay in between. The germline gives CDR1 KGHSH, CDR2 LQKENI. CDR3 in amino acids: CASSPPGGGDTQYF. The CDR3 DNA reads TGTGCCAGCTCACCACCCGGGGGTGGAGATACGCAGTATTTT.

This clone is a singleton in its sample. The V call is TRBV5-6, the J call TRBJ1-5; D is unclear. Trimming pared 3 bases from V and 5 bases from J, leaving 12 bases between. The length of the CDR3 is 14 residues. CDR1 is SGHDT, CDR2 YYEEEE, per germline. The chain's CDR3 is CASSYGITDQPQHF. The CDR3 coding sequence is TGTGCCAGCAGCTACGGGATCACGGATCAGCCCCAGCATTTT.

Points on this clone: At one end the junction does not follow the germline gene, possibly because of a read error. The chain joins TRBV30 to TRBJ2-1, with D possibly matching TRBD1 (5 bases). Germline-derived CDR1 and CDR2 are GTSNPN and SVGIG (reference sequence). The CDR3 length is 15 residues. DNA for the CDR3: TGTGTCTGGGGCCCGACAGTCCTACAATCGGTTGAGCAGTTCTTC. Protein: CVWGPTVLQSVEQFF.

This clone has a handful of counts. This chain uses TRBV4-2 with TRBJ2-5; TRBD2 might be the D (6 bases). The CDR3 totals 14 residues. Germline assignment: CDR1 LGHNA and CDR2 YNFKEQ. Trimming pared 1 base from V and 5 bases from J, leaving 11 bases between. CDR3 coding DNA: TGTGCCAGCAGCCAAGGGGGGAGGAGCGAGACCCAGTACTTC. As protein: CASSQGGRSETQYF.

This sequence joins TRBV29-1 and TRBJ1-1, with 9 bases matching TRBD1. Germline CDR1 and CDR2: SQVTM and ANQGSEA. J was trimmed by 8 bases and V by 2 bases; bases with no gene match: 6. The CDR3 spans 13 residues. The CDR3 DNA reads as TGCAGCGTTGAAAAAGACAGGGGGGAGGAAGCTTTCTTT. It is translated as CSVEKDRGEEAFF.

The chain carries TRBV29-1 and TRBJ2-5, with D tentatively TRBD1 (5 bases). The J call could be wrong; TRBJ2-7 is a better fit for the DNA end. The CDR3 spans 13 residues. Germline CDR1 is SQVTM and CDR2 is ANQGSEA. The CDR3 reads CSVDDQGEYEQYF. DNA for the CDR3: TGCAGCGTTGACGACCAAGGGGAATACGAGCAGTACTTC.

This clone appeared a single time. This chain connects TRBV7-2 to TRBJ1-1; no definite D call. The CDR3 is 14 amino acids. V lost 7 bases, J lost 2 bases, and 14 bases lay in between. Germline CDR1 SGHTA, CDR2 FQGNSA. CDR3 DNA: TGTGCCAGCACCCCATCTGGGGTTAACACTGAAGCTTTCTTT. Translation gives CASTPSGVNTEAFF. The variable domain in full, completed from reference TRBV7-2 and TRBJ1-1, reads GAGVSQSPSNKVTEKGKDVELRCDPISGHTALYWYRQSLGQGLEFLIYFQGNSAPDKSGLPSDRFSAERTGGSVSTLTIQRTQQEDSAVYLCASTPSGVNTEAFFGQGTRLTVV.

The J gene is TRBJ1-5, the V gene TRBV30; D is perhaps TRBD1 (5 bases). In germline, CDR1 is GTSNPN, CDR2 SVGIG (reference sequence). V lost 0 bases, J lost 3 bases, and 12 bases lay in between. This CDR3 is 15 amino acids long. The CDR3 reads CAWSVPGGINQPQHF. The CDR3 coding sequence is TGTGCCTGGAGTGTACCCGGGGGTATCAATCAGCCCCAGCATTTT.

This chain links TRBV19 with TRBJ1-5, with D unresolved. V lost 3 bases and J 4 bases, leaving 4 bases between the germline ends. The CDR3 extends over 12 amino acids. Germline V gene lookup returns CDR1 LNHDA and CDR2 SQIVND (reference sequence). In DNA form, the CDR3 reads TGTGCCAGTAGTATGGGGAATCAGCCCCAGCATTTT. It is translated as CASSMGNQPQHF.

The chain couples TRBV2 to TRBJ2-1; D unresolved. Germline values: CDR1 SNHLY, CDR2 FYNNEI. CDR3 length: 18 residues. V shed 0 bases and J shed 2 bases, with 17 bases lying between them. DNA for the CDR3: TGTGCCAGCAGTGAAGCATACGTGAGCTTACCCCCCTACAATGAGCAGTTCTTC. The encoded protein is CASSEAYVSLPPYNEQFF. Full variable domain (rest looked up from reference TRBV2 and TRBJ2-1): EPEVTQTPSHQVTQMGQEVILRCVPISNHLYFYWYRQILGQKVEFLVSFYNNEISEKSEIFDDQFSVERPDGSNFTLKIRSTKLEDSAMYFCASSEAYVSLPPYNEQFFGPGTRLTVL.

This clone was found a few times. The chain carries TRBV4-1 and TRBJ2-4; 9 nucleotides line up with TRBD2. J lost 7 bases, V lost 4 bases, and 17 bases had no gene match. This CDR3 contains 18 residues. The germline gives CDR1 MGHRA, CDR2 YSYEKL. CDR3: CASSPPSTGLALTNIQYF. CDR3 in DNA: TGCGCCAGCAGCCCGCCGTCGACAGGACTAGCGCTCACGAACATTCAGTACTTC.

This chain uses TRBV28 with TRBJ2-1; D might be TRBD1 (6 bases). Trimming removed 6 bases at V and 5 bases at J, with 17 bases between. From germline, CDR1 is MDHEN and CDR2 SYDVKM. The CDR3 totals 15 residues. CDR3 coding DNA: TGTGCCAGCAGGGGGACATGGGCACGGAACAATGAGCAGTTCTTC. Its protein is CASRGTWARNNEQFF.

This CDR3 is CASSYSRGRSYGYTF. The CDR3 DNA is TGTGCCAGCAGTTACTCGCGGGGGCGCTCCTATGGCTACACCTTC. The chain is built from TRBV6-5 and TRBJ1-2; perhaps TRBD1 as D (6 bases). Germline lookup yields CDR1 MNHEY and CDR2 SVGAGI. The CDR3 runs to 15 residues. Trimming removed 0 bases from V and 4 bases from J, with 12 bases in between.

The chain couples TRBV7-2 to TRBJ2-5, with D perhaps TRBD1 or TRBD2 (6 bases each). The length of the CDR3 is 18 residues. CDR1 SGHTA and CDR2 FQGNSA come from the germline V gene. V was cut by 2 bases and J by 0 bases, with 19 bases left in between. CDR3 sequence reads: CASSLSPREGGYQETQYF. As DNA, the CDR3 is TGTGCCAGCAGCTTATCCCCTAGAGAGGGGGGCTACCAAGAGACCCAGTACTTC.

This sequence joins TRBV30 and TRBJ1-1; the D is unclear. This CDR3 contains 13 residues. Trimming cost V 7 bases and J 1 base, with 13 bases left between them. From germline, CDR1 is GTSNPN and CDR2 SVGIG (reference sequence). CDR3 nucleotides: TGTGCCTTTGCCGGGTCCCCGAACACTGAAGCTTTCTTT. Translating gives CAFAGSPNTEAFF.

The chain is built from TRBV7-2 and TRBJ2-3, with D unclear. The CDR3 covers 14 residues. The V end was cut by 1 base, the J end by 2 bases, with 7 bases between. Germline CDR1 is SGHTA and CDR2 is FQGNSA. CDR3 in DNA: TGTGCCAGCAGCTTAGAGCCGCTCACAGATACGCAGTATTTT. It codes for CASSLEPLTDTQYF.

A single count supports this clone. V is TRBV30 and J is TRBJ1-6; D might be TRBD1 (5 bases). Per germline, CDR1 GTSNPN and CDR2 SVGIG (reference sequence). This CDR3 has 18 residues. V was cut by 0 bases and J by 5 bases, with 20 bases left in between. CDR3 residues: CAWSVRVQGLANNSPLHF. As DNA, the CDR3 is TGTGCCTGGAGTGTACGTGTCCAGGGCCTTGCCAATAATTCACCCCTCCACTTT. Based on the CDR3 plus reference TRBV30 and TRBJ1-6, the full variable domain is SQTIHQWPATLVQPVGSPLSLECTVEGTSNPNLYWYRQAAGRGLQLLFYSVGIGQISSEVPQNLSASRPQDRQFILSSKKLLLSDSGFYLCAWSVRVQGLANNSPLHFGNGTRLTVT.

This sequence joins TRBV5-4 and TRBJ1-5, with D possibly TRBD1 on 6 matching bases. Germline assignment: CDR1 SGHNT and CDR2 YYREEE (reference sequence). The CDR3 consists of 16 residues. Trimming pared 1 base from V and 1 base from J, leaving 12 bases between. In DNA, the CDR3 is TGTGCCAGCAGCTTGTCCCCGGGGGCCAGCAATCAGCCCCAGCATTTT. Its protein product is CASSLSPGASNQPQHF.